Here is one TCR beta chain with its context. Its antigen is still unknown. Per-base quality was not reported, and no clone a single base away is much larger than it. TCRbeta CDR3 regions were amplified from genomic DNA using the immunoSEQ Assay, a bias-controlled multiplex PCR. Under the source paper's analysis protocol: The number of nucleated cells in each sample was estimated from the amplification of reference gene primers within the assay. To quantify the absolute abundance of each unique TCRbeta CDR3 rearrangement, sequence reads were collapsed and filtered. For each sample, productive Simpson clonality was calculated as the square root of Simpson's diversity index over productive rearrangements. TCRdb took over this immuneACCESS table, retaining in-frame rearrangements with V and J assigned. Such tables are incomplete; in checked studies, under half of the missing clones stem from an unresolved V gene, and the remainder is unexplained. That table gives V, J and clone size, and the DNA gave D and trimming. A total of about 270,000 clones appear in this sample, more than 85% of them only once. The ten largest clones add up to 2.8% of the sample.

These data originate in a study of blood T cell repertoires in COVID-19 (TCRdb year 2020). Concerning the study at large: Samples covering the acute and convalescent phases of COVID-19 were provided by collaborators in the United States, Italy and Spain. The dataset comprised deeply sampled blood TCRbeta repertoires from subjects exposed to, actively infected with, or recovered from COVID-19. A de-identified subject ID, COVID-19 status, age in years and sex were almost always included in the sample metadata. The samples were drawn from two sources: the first 160 participants of the ongoing ImmuneRACE study, and 950 to 1,500 subjects contributed by 6 global collaborators. The prospective study material was composed of cDNA or gDNA derived from T cells, B-cell-depleted T cells, or PBMCs. The repertoires were made available in a free public database intended to serve as a resource for research on the immune response to SARS-CoV-2. Where available, HLA class I and class II types were obtained from metadata supplied by the sample provider rather than from assay-based typing.

Taken from cysteine to phenylalanine, the CDR3 has 17 residues. The entry retains the CDR3 DNA only, 51 bases that are in frame from base 1. V and J are trimmed by 3 bases and 4 bases, and the gene matches miss 9 bases of the junction. CDR1 and CDR2 were assigned from the germline V gene as SGDLS and YYNGEE. What the research found in general, with its limitations: How much clinical and demographic metadata was included differed by source and by participant, and the metadata was provided uncurated.

Enrolling through a virtual design, the prospective study's participants ranged in age from roughly 18 to 89 years and lived across roughly 24 United States geographic areas. In the prospective study, cohorts were assigned on the basis of participant-reported clinical history obtained from a screening survey and a study questionnaire. Exposed participants were defined as having been in contact with someone with a PCR-confirmed or clinician-diagnosed COVID-19 case within 2 weeks of study entry. In the prospective study, whole blood, serum and a nasopharyngeal or oropharyngeal swab were collected from each participant by mobile phlebotomists. Prospective study participants could optionally give additional blood draws and questionnaires over an approximately two-month period. Prospective study blood samples were shipped either frozen or at room temperature before DNA extraction.

Sequenced: PBMCs or T cells enriched from blood (not recorded which). The sequence was obtained from a man aged 40-50 years who had been exposed to COVID-19. The rearrangement joined TRBV9 to TRBJ2-3; a stretch of 12 junction bases matches TRBD2. The DNA sequence is as follows: TGTGCCAGCAGCGGAATCCTAGCGGGAGGGTCGGCAGATACGCAGTATTTT. It translates as CASSGILAGGSADTQYF.